The source of this T cell receptor (beta chain) is a study of beta chain features in type 1 diabetes (dated by TCRdb to 2017 to 2018). About the investigation overall: Mean age, gender distribution, total cell number and subset yield were not different between patients and healthy donors. A total of approximately 100 million sorted cells were examined across all samples, and the number of cells per subset was strongly correlated with RNA yield. Whereas all 30 or so donors provided naive and central memory subsets, regulatory and stem cell-like memory subsets were isolated from just 8 patients and about 8 healthy donors. In the study, TCRB repertoires of sorted circulating CD4+ T cell subsets from recently diagnosed type 1 diabetes patients were compared with those of matched healthy donors. Results the study describes overall, beyond this receptor: HLA sub-analyses involved small numbers of individuals, so any influence of HLA type on TCRB rearrangement remained unresolved. At VDJ recombination sites, type 1 diabetes patients had fewer insertions and more deleted nucleotides, which implies abnormalities in thymic rearrangement. PCR may preferentially amplify shorter templates, but because patient and control samples were amplified and corrected together, any resulting skew would affect both groups equally. Naive, central memory and regulatory TCRB repertoires appeared to be more similar among patients than among healthy donors. In all four CD4+ subsets, TCRB CDR3 length was moderately but significantly shorter in type 1 diabetes patients. Because cDNA rather than genomic DNA was sequenced, highly expressing activated cells could have been over-represented, although no difference in activation and CD3 levels was found between groups.

Each donor gave one peripheral blood draw, averaging roughly 0.11 L, which was collected into heparinised tubes. A BD FACSAria II was used to sort naive, central memory, regulatory and stem cell-like memory CD4+ T cells with a panel that included CD45RO, CCR7, CD25, CD127, CD95 and CD27. Every sorted population had a purity above 95%. PBMCs were isolated immediately by Lymphoprep density gradient centrifugation and stained directly without culture. Samples were stained and sorted in pairs, with one healthy donor and one patient per experiment, so that batch effects were minimized. The germline V gene (reference sequence) provides CDR1 GTSNPN and CDR2 SVGIG. V trim: 1 base; J trim: 4 bases; unmatched bases: 4. The CDR3 runs 13 residues from the cysteine to the phenylalanine. CDR3 DNA only is kept here, 39 bases in frame from base 1. Only a few counts were recorded for this clone. It lacks a known antigen. Nothing much larger sits one base from this clone, and base qualities are not available.

All of the isolated RNA was reverse transcribed with the High Capacity cDNA Reverse Transcription Kit, so expressed TCRB transcripts were sequenced. Naive, central memory and regulatory T cell samples underwent deep immunoSEQ sequencing, averaging roughly 3.4 million total reads per sample. Sorted cells were lysed in RLT buffer and RNA was extracted with DNase-treated RNeasy Micro or Mini kits, depending on cell number. Each cell subset was processed separately to prevent cross-contamination, with patient and healthy donor samples processed together. TCRB sequences were amplified from cDNA with the immunoSEQ multiplex PCR, producing 87-bp fragments spanning the CDR3 region. Sequencing of the amplicons was performed on the Illumina HiSeq platform. The paper's data handling went like this. Synthetic template baselines were used to correct PCR bias computationally, reads within Hamming distance 2 were collapsed, and singletons that could not be merged were discarded. Reads were aligned against IMGT to assign V, D and J genes, CDR3 length and insertions or deletions at six rearrangement sites. Clonotype counts were normalized to sorted cell number within each subset before computing true diversity and Gini coefficients with the tcR R package. The overlap coefficient, calculated on TCRB nucleotide sequences, was used to measure repertoire sharing. Out-of-frame TCRB sequences from naive cells were analyzed to stand in for the pre-selection repertoire. TCRdb took this table from immuneACCESS and kept in-frame rearrangements with V and J called. Such tables lack part of the clones; where checked against another copy, unresolved V genes explain under half of the gap, and the rest is unexplained. Clone size and the V and J calls come from that table; the DNA yielded D and trimming. For this sample the table gives roughly 700,000 clones, of which around 15% were detected only once. The top ten clonotypes cover approximately 0.022% of the sample.

The sequence is built from TRBV30 and TRBJ2-7, and 7 junction bases match TRBD1. This clonotype originated in a young man with type 1 diabetes. The sample comprised naive CD4+ T cells from blood. The cell subset or site label of this sample denotes: true naive CD4+ T cells. The DNA sequence is given as TGTGCCTGGAGTGACAGGGGTCTATACGAGCAGTACTTC. Translated, it reads CAWSDRGLYEQYF. Supplemented by the reference TRBV30 and TRBJ2-7 proteins around the CDR3, the complete variable domain is SQTIHQWPATLVQPVGSPLSLECTVEGTSNPNLYWYRQAAGRGLQLLFYSVGIGQISSEVPQNLSASRPQDRQFILSSKKLLLSDSGFYLCAWSDRGLYEQYFGPGTRLTVT.